The present entry profiles one T cell receptor beta chain with its context. The antigen is undetermined. The sample is drawn from a study of cytomegalovirus exposure and HLA in healthy donors. Study-level results: The availability of immune exposure information extended only to CMV serostatus.

With 60 Vbeta and 13 Jbeta primers, the PCR was carried out. Per the original methods: A later analysis tallied 87 million or so unique TCR beta chains, around 9.9 million of them shared. Generated by immunoSEQ multiplex PCR, the TCRdb table keeps only in-frame clones and is missing some. The V and J calls and clone size were taken over from that table, and D and trimming were inferred from the DNA. The sample shows under 200,000 clones, around four fifths of them seen only once. As for the donors, each was a healthy bone marrow donor. Germline loops: CDR1 SGDLS, CDR2 YYNGEE. Trimming at V came to 0 bases and at J to 2 bases, leaving 14 bases not matched to a gene. CDR3 length: 19 residues.

This chain links TRBV9 with TRBJ2-1; 7 nucleotides agree with TRBD1. Sequenced input: PBMCs. This TCR came from a woman aged 50 to 65 in good health and CMV-seronegative. The CDR3: CASSVAWDSLIPTYNEQFF. The DNA of the CDR3 is TGTGCCAGCAGCGTAGCCTGGGACAGCCTGATTCCAACCTACAATGAGCAGTTCTTC.